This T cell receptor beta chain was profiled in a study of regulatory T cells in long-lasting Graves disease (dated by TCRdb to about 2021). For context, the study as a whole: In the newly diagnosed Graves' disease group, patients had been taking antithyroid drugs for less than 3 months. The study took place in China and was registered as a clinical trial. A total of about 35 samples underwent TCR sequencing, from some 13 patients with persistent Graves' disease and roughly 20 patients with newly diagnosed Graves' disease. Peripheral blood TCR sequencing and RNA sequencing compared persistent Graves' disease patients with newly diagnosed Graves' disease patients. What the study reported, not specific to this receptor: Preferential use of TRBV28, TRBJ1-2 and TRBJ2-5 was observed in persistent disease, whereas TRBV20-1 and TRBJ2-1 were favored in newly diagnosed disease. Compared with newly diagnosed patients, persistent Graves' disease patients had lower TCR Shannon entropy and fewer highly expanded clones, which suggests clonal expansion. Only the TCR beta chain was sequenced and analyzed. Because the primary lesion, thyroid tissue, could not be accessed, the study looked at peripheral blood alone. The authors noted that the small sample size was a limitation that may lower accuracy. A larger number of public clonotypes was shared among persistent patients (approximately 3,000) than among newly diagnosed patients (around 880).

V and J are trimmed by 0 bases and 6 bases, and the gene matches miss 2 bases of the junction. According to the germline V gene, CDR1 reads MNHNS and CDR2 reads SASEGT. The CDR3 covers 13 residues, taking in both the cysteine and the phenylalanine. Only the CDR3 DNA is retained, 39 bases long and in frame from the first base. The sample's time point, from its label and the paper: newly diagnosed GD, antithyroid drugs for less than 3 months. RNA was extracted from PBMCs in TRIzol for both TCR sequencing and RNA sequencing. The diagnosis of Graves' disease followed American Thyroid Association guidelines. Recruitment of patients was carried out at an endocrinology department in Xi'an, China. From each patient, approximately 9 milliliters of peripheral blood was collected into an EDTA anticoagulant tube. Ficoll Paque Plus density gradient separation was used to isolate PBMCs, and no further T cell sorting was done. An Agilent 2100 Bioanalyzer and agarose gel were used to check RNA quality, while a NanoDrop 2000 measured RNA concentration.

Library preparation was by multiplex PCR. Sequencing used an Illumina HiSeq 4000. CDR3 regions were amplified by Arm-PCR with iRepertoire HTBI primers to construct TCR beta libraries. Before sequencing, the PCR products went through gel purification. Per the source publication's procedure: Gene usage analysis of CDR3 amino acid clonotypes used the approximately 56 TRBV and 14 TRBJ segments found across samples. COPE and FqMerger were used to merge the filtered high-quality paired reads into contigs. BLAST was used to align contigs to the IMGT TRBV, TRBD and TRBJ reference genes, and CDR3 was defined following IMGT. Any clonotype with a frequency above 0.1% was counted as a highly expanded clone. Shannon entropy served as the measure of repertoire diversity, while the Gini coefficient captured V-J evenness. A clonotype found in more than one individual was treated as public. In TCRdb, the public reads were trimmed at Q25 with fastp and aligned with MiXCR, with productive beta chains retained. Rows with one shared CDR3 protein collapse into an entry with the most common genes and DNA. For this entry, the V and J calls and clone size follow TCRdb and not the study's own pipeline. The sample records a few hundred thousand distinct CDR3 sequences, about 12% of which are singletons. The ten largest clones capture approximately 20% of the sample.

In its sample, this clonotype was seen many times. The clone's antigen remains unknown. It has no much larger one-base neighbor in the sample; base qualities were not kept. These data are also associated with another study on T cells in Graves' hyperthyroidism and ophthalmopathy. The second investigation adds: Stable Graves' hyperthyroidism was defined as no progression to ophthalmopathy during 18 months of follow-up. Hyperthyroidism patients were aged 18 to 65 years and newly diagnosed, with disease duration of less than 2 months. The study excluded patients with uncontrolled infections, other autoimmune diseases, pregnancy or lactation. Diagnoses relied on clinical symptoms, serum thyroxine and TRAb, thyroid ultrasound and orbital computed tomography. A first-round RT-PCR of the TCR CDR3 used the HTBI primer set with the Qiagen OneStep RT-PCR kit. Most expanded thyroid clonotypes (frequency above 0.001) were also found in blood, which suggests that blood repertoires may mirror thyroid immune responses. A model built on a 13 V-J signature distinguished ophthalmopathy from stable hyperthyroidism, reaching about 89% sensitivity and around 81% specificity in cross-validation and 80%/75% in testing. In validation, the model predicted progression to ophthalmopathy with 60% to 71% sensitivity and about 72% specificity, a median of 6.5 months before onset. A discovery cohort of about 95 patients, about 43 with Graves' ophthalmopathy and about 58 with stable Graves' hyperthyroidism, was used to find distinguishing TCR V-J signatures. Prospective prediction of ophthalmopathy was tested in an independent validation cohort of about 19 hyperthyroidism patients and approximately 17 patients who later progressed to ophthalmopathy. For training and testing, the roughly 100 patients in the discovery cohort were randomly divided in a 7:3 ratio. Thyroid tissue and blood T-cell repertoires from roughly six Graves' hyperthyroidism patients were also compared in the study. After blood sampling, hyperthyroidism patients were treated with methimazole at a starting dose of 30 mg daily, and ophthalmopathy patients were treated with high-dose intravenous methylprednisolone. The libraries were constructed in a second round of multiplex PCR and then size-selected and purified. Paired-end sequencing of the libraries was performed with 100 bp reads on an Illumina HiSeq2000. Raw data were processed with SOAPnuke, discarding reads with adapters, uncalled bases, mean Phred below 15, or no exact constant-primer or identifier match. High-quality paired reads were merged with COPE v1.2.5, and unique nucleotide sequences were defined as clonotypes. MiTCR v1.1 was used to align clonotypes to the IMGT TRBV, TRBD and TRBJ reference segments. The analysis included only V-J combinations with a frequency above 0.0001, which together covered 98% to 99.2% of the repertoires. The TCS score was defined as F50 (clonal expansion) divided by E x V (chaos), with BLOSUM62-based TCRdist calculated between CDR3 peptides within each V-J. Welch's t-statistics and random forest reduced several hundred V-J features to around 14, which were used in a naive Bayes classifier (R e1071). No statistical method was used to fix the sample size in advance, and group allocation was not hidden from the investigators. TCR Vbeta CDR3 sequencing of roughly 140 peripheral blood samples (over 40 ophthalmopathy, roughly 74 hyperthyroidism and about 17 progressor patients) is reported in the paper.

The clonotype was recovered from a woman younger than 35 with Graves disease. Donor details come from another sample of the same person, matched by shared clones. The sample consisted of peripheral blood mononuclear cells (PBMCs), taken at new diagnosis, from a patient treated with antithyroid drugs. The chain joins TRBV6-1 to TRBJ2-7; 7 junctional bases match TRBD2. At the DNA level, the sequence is TGTGCCAGCAGTGAAGCTGGGAGGGGCGAGCAGTACTTC. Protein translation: CASSEAGRGEQYF.